This T cell receptor (beta chain) was sequenced in a study of blood T cell repertoires in COVID-19. Study details: Researchers got acute and convalescent COVID-19 samples from the United States, Italy and Spain. Sample material is recorded as cDNA or gDNA derived from T cells, B-cell-depleted T cells, or PBMCs.

Original processing notes: Estimation of nucleated cell counts was performed using reference gene primer amplification. Some clones are missing from TCRdb's copy, which holds only in-frame ones; the method was immunoSEQ multiplex PCR. That table furnishes V, J and clone size, whereas the DNA furnished D and trimming. The profile shows over 150,000 clones, 84% of them singletons. The germline V gene has CDR1 SGHKS and CDR2 YYEKEE (reference sequence). The CDR3 is made up of 17 amino acids. The V end lost 4 bases, the J end lost 0 bases, and 16 bases lay between the germline ends. The rearrangement uses TRBV5-5 and TRBJ2-2; D unclear. The sequenced sample consisted of peripheral blood. This TCR derives from a man younger than 35 with active or convalescent COVID-19. CDR3 bases: TGTGCCAGCAGCCCGAGGTACGTCAGTTCGAACACCGGGGAGCTGTTTTTT. It is translated as CASSPRYVSSNTGELFF.